This TCR beta chain derives from a study of response to subunit inactivated influenza vaccine. The germline gives CDR1 LGHNA, CDR2 YNFKEQ. Trimming pared 1 base from V and 4 bases from J, leaving 6 bases between. The length of the CDR3 is 13 residues. TCRdb reanalysed the RT-PCR reads using MiXCR and keeps one entry per CDR3 protein. The repertoire holds over 450,000 distinct CDR3 sequences, with 10% to 15% as singletons. Study-wide findings and caveats: Researchers suggested that each seasonal influenza vaccination recruits few new T cells.

This clonotype appeared a few times. Its antigen remains unidentified. The genes are TRBV4-2 and TRBJ2-3, with D hard to call. Here the sequenced sample was PBMCs from blood, taken about 40 days after vaccination. This sequence originates from a man aged 45-60 years who received an inactivated influenza vaccine. The CDR3 region has the DNA TGTGCCAGCAGCCAAGTTTTAGCAGATACGCAGTATTTT. Translating gives CASSQVLADTQYF.